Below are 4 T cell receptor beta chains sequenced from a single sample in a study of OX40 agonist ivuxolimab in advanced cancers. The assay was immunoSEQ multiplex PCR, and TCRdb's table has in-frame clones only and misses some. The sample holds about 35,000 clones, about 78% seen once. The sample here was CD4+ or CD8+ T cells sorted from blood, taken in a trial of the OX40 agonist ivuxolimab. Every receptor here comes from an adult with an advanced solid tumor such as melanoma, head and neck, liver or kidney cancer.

CDR3 nucleotides: TGTGCCAGTAGTTGGGGTGCAACTAATGAAAAACTGTTTTTT. As protein: CASSWGATNEKLFF. This chain connects TRBV19 to TRBJ1-4; D uncertain. This CDR3 is built from 14 residues. The V and J ends lost 5 bases and 0 bases respectively, with 7 bases between them. Germline V gene sequence: CDR1 LNHDA, CDR2 SQIVND (reference sequence).

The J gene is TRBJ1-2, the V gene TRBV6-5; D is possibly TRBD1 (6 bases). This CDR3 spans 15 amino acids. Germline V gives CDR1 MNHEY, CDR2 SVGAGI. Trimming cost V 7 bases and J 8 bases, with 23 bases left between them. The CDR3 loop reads CASTPEGGVLRGYTF. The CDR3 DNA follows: TGTGCCAGCACCCCCGAAGGGGGTGTTCTGCGAGGCTACACCTTC.

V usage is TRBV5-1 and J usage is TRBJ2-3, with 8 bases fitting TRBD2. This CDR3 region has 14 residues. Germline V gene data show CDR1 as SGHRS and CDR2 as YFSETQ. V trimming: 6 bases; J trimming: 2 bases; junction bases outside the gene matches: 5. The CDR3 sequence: CASTPGGATDTQYF. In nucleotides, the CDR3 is TGCGCCAGCACCCCCGGGGGGGCCACAGATACGCAGTATTTT.

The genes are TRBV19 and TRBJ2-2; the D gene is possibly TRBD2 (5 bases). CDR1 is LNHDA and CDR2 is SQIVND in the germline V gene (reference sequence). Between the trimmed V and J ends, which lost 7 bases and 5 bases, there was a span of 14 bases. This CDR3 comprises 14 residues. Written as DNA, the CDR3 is TGTGCCAGTACTGGCCGGGAAAGAACCGGGGAGCTGTTTTTT. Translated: CASTGRERTGELFF.